Below, 30 T cell receptor beta chains from the same sample are listed, as sequenced in a study of blood T cell repertoires in COVID-19. Method: immunoSEQ multiplex PCR; TCRdb's copy keeps in-frame clones and lacks some. The sample has roughly 110,000 clones, roughly 84% seen once; the top ten hold about 3%. The sequenced material came from peripheral blood. The receptor source for this set is a middle-aged man with acute or convalescent COVID-19.

The chain uses TRBV5-4 and TRBJ2-7, with TRBD1 matching 11 bases. The CDR3 sequence is 15 residues long. CDR1 is SGHNT and CDR2 is YYREEE in the germline V gene (reference sequence). Germline trimming cut 3 bases from V and 6 bases from J; bases unmatched to any gene: 8. The CDR3 DNA is TGTGCCAGCAGCTCTACCGGGACAGGGGGAACCGAGCAGTACTTC. Translated: CASSSTGTGGTEQYF.

The V call is TRBV27, the J call TRBJ1-2, with 8 nucleotides matching TRBD1. The length of the CDR3 is 14 residues. Trimming cost V 4 bases and J 4 bases; bases outside gene matches: 5. In germline, CDR1 is MNHEY, CDR2 SMNVEV (reference sequence). The CDR3 DNA reads as TGTGCCAGCAGTTCCAGGGGGCGCGGCTATGGCTACACCTTC. This encodes CASSSRGRGYGYTF.

The chain is built from TRBV24-1 and TRBJ2-3; D not resolved. Germline V gene sequence: CDR1 KGHDR, CDR2 SFDVKD. V lost 1 base, J lost 0 bases, and 13 bases lay in between. CDR3 length equals 17 residues. Written as DNA, the CDR3 is TGTGCCACCAGTGATTTAGAGCCATCTTCTAGCACAGATACGCAGTATTTT. Its translation is CATSDLEPSSSTDTQYF.

This clone was detected only a few times. This chain joins TRBV30 and TRBJ1-2; no reliable D call. This CDR3 contains 11 residues. Germline V CDR1 and CDR2: GTSNPN, SVGIG (reference sequence). Trimming left V 5 bases short and J 2 bases short, with 6 bases between. This CDR3 reads CAWQANYGYTF. CDR3 bases: TGTGCCTGGCAGGCGAACTATGGCTACACCTTC.

J is TRBJ2-3 and V is TRBV5-1, with D maybe TRBD1 (6 bases). Trimming left V 1 base short and J 4 bases short, with 13 bases between. Germline lookup yields CDR1 SGHRS and CDR2 YFSETQ. The CDR3 has 15 residues. This CDR3 reads CASSLFVTGPDTQYF. In nucleotides, the CDR3 is TGCGCCAGCAGCTTGTTCGTTACAGGGCCAGATACGCAGTATTTT.

This clone was counted a single time. The rearrangement joins TRBV19 to TRBJ1-4, with D maybe TRBD1 (6 bases). The germline V gene encodes CDR1 LNHDA and CDR2 SQIVND (reference sequence). The CDR3 runs 18 residues. V was shortened by 3 bases and J by 0 bases, with 17 bases between the two germline ends. CDR3 region: CASSMRGATSATNEKLFF. CDR3 in DNA: TGTGCCAGTAGTATGCGGGGGGCCACCTCTGCAACTAATGAAAAACTGTTTTTT.

The chain recombines TRBV5-1 with TRBJ2-1; TRBD2 matches at 16 bases. Germline values: CDR1 SGHRS, CDR2 YFSETQ. Trimming at V came to 0 bases and at J to 1 base, leaving 4 bases not matched to a gene. The CDR3 has 19 amino acids. The CDR3: CASSLAGTSGGASYNEQFF. CDR3 nucleotides: TGCGCCAGCAGCTTGGCCGGGACTAGCGGGGGGGCATCCTACAATGAGCAGTTCTTC.

This chain connects TRBV5-6 to TRBJ1-1, with a tentative D call TRBD1 (6 bases). The CDR3 contains 13 residues. V was shortened by 4 bases and J by 8 bases, with 15 bases between the two germline ends. The germline V gene has CDR1 SGHDT and CDR2 YYEEEE. In nucleotides, the CDR3 is TGTGCCAGCAGCACGACAGGTCCTGGGGAAGCTTTCTTT. Amino acids: CASSTTGPGEAFF.

The sample holds a few counts of this clone. The rearrangement uses TRBV15 and TRBJ1-2, with 8 bases aligning to TRBD1. Germline-derived CDR1 and CDR2 are LNHNV and YYDKDF (reference sequence). V shed 0 bases, J shed 6 bases, and the junction held 6 bases outside the gene matches. The CDR3 extends over 15 amino acids. This chain's CDR3 is CATSRDLGDRNGYTF. The CDR3 DNA is TGTGCCACCAGCAGAGATTTAGGGGACAGGAATGGCTACACCTTC.

The chain uses TRBV5-1 and TRBJ2-5; D not resolved. The CDR3 loop spans 11 amino acids. CDR1 SGHRS and CDR2 YFSETQ come from the germline V gene. Trimming left V 1 base short and J 5 bases short, with 3 bases between. The CDR3 here is CASSLYETQYF. DNA of the CDR3: TGCGCCAGCAGCTTGTATGAGACCCAGTACTTC.

The rearrangement joins TRBV2 to TRBJ2-2; D remains ambiguous. With 2 bases removed from V and 0 bases from J, the gap between germline ends came to 10 bases. The CDR3 length is 16 residues. In germline, CDR1 is SNHLY, CDR2 FYNNEI. CDR3 bases: TGTGCCAGCAGTGAACTGGCGGTATCGAACACCGGGGAGCTGTTTTTT. This gives the protein CASSELAVSNTGELFF.

The chain recombines TRBV9 with TRBJ2-3; possible D gene TRBD2, 5 bases. The ends were cut back, 4 bases at V and 4 bases at J, with 16 bases in the middle. From germline, CDR1 is SGDLS and CDR2 YYNGEE. The CDR3 contains 15 residues. CDR3 protein: CASSPRPTGADTQYF. CDR3 in DNA: TGTGCCAGCAGCCCAAGACCCACCGGGGCAGATACGCAGTATTTT.

The genes are TRBV5-1 and TRBJ2-4; a weak D match, TRBD1 (6 bases). This CDR3 region has 14 residues. Germline CDR1 and CDR2: SGHRS and YFSETQ. V was cut by 0 bases and J by 7 bases, with 11 bases left in between. The CDR3 reads CASSLVGARNIQYF. In DNA, the CDR3 is TGCGCCAGCAGCTTGGTGGGGGCAAGGAACATTCAGTACTTC.

The gene calls are TRBV24-1 and TRBJ1-4; 8 nucleotides line up with TRBD1. The trim removed 4 bases at V and 7 bases at J, leaving 13 bases unmatched. This CDR3 spans 17 amino acids. Germline-derived CDR1 and CDR2 are KGHDR and SFDVKD. CDR3 loop: CATSETGTGSRSEKLFF. DNA for the CDR3: TGTGCCACCAGTGAAACCGGGACAGGATCCAGGAGTGAAAAACTGTTTTTT.

V usage is TRBV5-1 and J usage is TRBJ1-1, with D tentatively TRBD1 (6 bases). Per the germline V gene, CDR1 is SGHRS and CDR2 is YFSETQ. Between the trimmed V and J ends, which lost 0 bases and 4 bases, there was a span of 10 bases. This CDR3 has 14 residues. The CDR3 nucleotides read TGCGCCAGCAGCTTGGAACAGGGATCCACTGAAGCTTTCTTT. This codes for CASSLEQGSTEAFF.

The chain couples TRBV7-2 to TRBJ2-7; the D gene is possibly TRBD2 (5 bases). The CDR3 is 15 residues long. Germline CDR1 reads SGHTA; CDR2 reads FQGNSA. The V gene lost 0 bases and the J gene lost 3 bases, with 12 bases spanning the gap. CDR3 amino acids: CASSLARIAGYEQYF. The CDR3 nucleotides read TGTGCCAGCAGCTTAGCACGAATCGCGGGCTACGAGCAGTACTTC.

V is TRBV24-1 and J is TRBJ2-1; 10 bases map to TRBD2. V lost 0 bases to trimming and J lost 7 bases; unmatched junction nucleotides: 5. The CDR3 runs 16 residues. CDR1 and CDR2 (germline): KGHDR, SFDVKD. CDR3 protein: CATSDLERGGPNEQFF. CDR3 nucleotide sequence: TGTGCCACCAGTGATTTGGAGCGGGGGGGGCCGAATGAGCAGTTCTTC.

The chain is built from TRBV5-1 and TRBJ2-1; TRBD2 matches 7 bases. Unmatched junction bases numbered 6, after V lost 5 bases and J lost 7 bases. CDR1 and CDR2 from the germline V gene are SGHRS and YFSETQ. The CDR3 covers 13 residues. For the CDR3, the DNA is TGCGCCAGCAGTGCCGGGACTACGAATGAGCAGTTCTTC. Translation gives CASSAGTTNEQFF.

The chain joins TRBV7-3 to TRBJ2-3; 7 nucleotides align to TRBD1. The CDR3 sequence is 15 residues long. Per the germline V gene, CDR1 is SGHTA and CDR2 is FQGTGA. Trimming took 2 bases from V and 3 from J; bases not matched to a gene: 5. The CDR3 spells CASSLSGQETDTQYF. In DNA form, the CDR3 reads TGTGCCAGCAGCTTATCAGGACAGGAGACAGATACGCAGTATTTT.

This chain joins TRBV4-1 and TRBJ2-4; D possibly corresponds to TRBD1 (6 bases). The germline V gene has CDR1 MGHRA and CDR2 YSYEKL. The CDR3 is made up of 17 amino acids. V lost 2 bases to trimming and J lost 4 bases, with 18 bases between them. The CDR3 sequence is CASSQLLIGQPKNIQYF. CDR3 nucleotide sequence: TGCGCCAGCAGCCAATTACTGATCGGACAGCCAAAAAACATTCAGTACTTC.

This clone was observed a few times. The chain links TRBV15 to TRBJ2-5; 8 bases map to TRBD2. Germline V gives CDR1 LNHNV, CDR2 YYDKDF (reference sequence). After removal of 0 bases from V and 9 bases from J, the junction contained 12 bases not matched to a gene. This CDR3 comprises 16 residues. Here the CDR3 reads CATSREIAGPGGSQYF. CDR3 DNA sequence: TGTGCCACCAGCAGAGAAATAGCGGGGCCTGGGGGTTCCCAGTACTTC. The entire variable domain, with the rest obtained from reference TRBV15 and TRBJ2-5, is as follows: DAMVIQNPRYQVTQFGKPVTLSCSQTLNHNVMYWYQQKSSQAPKLLFHYYDKDFNNEADTPDNFQSRRPNTSFCFLDIRSPGLGDTAMYLCATSREIAGPGGSQYFGPGTRLLVL.

This clone appeared a few times. The chain is built from TRBV2 and TRBJ1-5; 8 nucleotides align to TRBD1. The V gene's germline CDR1 is SNHLY and CDR2 FYNNEI. This CDR3 is 15 amino acids long. V lost 2 bases and J lost 3; bases outside the gene matches: 3. CDR3 bases: TGTGCCAGCAGTGAACAGGGGGCCTCCAATCAGCCCCAGCATTTT. This sequence encodes CASSEQGASNQPQHF.

V gene TRBV14 combines with J gene TRBJ1-2; 8 bases agree with TRBD1. Germline V lookup: CDR1 SGHDN, CDR2 FVKESK. This CDR3 is built from 16 residues. V lost 4 bases and J lost 7; bases outside the gene matches: 14. DNA of the CDR3: TGTGCCAGCAGCCTATACCCAGGACAGGGCTCTGGTGGCTACACCTTC. This codes for CASSLYPGQGSGGYTF.

The rearrangement joins TRBV6-5 to TRBJ1-5; 7 nucleotides line up with TRBD1. The length of the CDR3 is 15 residues. J gave up 2 bases and V 2 bases, and 3 bases lay outside the gene matches. CDR1 is MNHEY and CDR2 is SVGAGI in the germline V gene. CDR3 DNA sequence: TGTGCCAGCAGTTACCCAGGGGGTGGCAATCAGCCCCAGCATTTT. Amino acids: CASSYPGGGNQPQHF.

The chain couples TRBV7-2 to TRBJ1-6; TRBD1 matches 8 bases. CDR1 and CDR2 (germline): SGHTA, FQGNSA. J was trimmed by 12 bases and V by 5 bases; bases with no gene match: 6. This CDR3 comprises 13 residues. Here the CDR3 reads CASSQGQGRPLHF. CDR3 nucleotides: TGTGCCAGCAGCCAAGGACAGGGAAGACCCCTCCACTTT.

The J gene is TRBJ2-6, the V gene TRBV5-1, with 7 bases identical to TRBD1. CDR1 and CDR2 (germline): SGHRS, YFSETQ. With 5 bases clipped from V and 1 base from J, the junction kept 12 bases outside the gene matches. The CDR3 loop spans 18 amino acids. The CDR3 nucleotides are TGCGCCAGCAGGTTGTTCCCGGGACAGCCTTCTGGGGCCAACGTCCTGACTTTC. It codes for CASRLFPGQPSGANVLTF.

The rearrangement links TRBV21-1 to TRBJ1-3. TRBV21-1 is a known pseudogene. The CDR3 is 17 residues long. The CDR3 DNA reads as TGTGCCAGCAGCAACGAGAGGGCTGATGGTTCTGGAAACACCATATATTTT. As protein: CASSNERADGSGNTIYF.

The chain couples TRBV27 to TRBJ2-3, with D perhaps TRBD1 (5 bases). The V end lost 2 bases, the J end lost 0 bases, and 9 bases lay between the germline ends. The germline V gene encodes CDR1 MNHEY and CDR2 SMNVEV (reference sequence). This CDR3 is 15 amino acids long. This CDR3 is CASSLGQGSTDTQYF. The CDR3 DNA follows: TGTGCCAGCAGTTTAGGGCAGGGAAGCACAGATACGCAGTATTTT.

The sample holds a few counts of this clone. This could be a read error, since a much larger clone is one nucleotide away. J is TRBJ1-1 and V is TRBV5-6, with D uncertain. The CDR3 spans 13 residues. V lost 1 base and J lost 1, with 5 bases in between. The V gene's germline CDR1 is SGHDT and CDR2 YYEEEE. The CDR3 loop is CASSLYSNTEAFF. CDR3 in DNA: TGTGCCAGCAGCTTGTATTCGAACACTGAAGCTTTCTTT. Looking up the rest from reference TRBV5-6 and TRBJ1-1 gives the full variable domain: DAGVTQSPTHLIKTRGQQVTLRCSPKSGHDTVSWYQQALGQGPQFIFQYYEEEERQRGNFPDRFSGHQFPNYSSELNVNALLLGDSALYLCASSLYSNTEAFFGQGTRLTVV.

This chain uses TRBV24-1 with TRBJ2-3, with TRBD2 identical over 7 bases. The CDR3 spans 14 residues. The V segment lost 5 bases and the J segment 1 base; nucleotides outside the gene matches: 2. The germline V gene encodes CDR1 KGHDR and CDR2 SFDVKD. The CDR3 coding sequence is TGTGCCACCAGTGCCCGGGGGGGCACAGATACGCAGTATTTT. It codes for CATSARGGTDTQYF.